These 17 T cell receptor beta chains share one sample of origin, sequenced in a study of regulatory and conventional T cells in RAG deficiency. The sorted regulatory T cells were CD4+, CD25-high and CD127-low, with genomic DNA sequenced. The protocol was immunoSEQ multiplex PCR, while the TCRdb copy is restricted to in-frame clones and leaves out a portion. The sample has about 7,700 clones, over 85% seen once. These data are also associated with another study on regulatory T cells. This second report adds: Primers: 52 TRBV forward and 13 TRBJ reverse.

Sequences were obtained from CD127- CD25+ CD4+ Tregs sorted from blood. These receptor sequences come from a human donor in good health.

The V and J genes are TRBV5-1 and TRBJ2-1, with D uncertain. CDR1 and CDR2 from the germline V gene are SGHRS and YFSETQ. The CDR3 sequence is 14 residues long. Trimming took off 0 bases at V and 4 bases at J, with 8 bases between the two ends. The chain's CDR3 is CASSLATPYNEQFF. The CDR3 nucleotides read TGCGCCAGCAGCTTGGCCACACCTTACAATGAGCAGTTCTTC.

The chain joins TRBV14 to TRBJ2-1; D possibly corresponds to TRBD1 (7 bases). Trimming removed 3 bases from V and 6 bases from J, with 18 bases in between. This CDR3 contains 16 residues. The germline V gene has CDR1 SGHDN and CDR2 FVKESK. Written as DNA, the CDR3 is TGTGCCAGCAGCCAGCTGACAGGGAGGTATGGCAATGAGCAGTTCTTC. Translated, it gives CASSQLTGRYGNEQFF.

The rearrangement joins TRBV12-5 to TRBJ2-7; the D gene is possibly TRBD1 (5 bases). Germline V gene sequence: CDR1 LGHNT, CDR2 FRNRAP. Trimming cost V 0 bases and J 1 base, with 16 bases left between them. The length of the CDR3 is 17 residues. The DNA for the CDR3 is TGTGCTAGTGGTTTGGTAAGGGCCCTCGCAGGGTCCTACGAGCAGTACTTC. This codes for CASGLVRALAGSYEQYF. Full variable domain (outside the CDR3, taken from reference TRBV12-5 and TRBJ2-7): DARVTQTPRHKVTEMGQEVTMRCQPILGHNTVFWYRQTMMQGLELLAYFRNRAPLDDSGMPKDRFSAEMPDATLATLKIQPSEPRDSAVYFCASGLVRALAGSYEQYFGPGTRLTVT.

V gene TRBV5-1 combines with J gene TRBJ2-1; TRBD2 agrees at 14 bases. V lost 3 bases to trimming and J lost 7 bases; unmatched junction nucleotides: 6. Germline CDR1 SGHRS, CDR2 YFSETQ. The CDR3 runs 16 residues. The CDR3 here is CASSWGLAGVGNEQFF. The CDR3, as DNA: TGCGCCAGCAGCTGGGGACTAGCGGGAGTCGGGAATGAGCAGTTCTTC.

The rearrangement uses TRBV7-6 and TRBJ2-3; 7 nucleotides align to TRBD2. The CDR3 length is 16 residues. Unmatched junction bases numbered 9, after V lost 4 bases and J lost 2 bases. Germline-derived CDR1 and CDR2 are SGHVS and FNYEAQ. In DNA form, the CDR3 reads TGTGCCAGCAGCTCCCTGGGGGGACTAATCACAGATACGCAGTATTTT. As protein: CASSSLGGLITDTQYF.

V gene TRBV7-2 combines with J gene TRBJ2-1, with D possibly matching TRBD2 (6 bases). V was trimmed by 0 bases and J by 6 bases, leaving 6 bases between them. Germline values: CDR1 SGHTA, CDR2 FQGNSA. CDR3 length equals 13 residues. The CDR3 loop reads CASSLAGGNEQFF. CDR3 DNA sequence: TGTGCCAGCAGCTTAGCGGGAGGCAATGAGCAGTTCTTC.

The CDR3 DNA sequence: TGTGCCAGCAGTGAGAGTACGAGGTACGAAGCTTTCTTT. This sequence encodes CASSESTRYEAFF. The rearrangement links TRBV6-1 to TRBJ1-1; no reliable D call. Per germline, CDR1 MNHNS and CDR2 SASEGT. This CDR3 is built from 13 residues. The germline V and J ends were trimmed by 3 bases and 8 bases, with 13 bases remaining between them.

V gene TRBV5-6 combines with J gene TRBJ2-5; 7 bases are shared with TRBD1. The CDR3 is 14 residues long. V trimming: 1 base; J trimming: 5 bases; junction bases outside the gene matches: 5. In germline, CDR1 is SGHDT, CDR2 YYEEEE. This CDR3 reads CASSLLGGAETQYF. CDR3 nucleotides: TGTGCCAGCAGCTTGCTAGGGGGCGCGGAGACCCAGTACTTC.

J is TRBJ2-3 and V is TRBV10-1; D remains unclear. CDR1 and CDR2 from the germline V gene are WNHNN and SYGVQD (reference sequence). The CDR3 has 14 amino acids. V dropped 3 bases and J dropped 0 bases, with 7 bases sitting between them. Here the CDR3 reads CASSDLSSTDTQYF. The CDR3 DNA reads TGCGCCAGCAGTGACCTTAGCAGCACAGATACGCAGTATTTT.

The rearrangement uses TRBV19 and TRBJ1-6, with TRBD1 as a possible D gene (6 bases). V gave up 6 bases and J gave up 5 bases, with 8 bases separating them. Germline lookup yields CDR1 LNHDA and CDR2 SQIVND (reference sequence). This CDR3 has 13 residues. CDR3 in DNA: TGTGCCAGTAGAACAGGGCATAATTCACCCCTCCACTTT. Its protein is CASRTGHNSPLHF.

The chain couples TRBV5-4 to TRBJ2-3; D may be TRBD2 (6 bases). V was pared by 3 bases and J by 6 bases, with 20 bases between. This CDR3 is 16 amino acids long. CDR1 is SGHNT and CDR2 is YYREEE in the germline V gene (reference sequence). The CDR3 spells CASSSHRGGTADTQYF. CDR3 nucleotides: TGTGCCAGCAGCTCCCATCGGGGTGGGACTGCCGATACGCAGTATTTT.

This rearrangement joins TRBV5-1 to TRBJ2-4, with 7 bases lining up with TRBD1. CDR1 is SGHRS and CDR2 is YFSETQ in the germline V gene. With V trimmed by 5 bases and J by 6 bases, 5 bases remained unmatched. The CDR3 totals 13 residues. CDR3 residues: CASRDRVGNIQYF. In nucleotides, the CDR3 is TGCGCCAGCAGAGACAGGGTCGGAAACATTCAGTACTTC.

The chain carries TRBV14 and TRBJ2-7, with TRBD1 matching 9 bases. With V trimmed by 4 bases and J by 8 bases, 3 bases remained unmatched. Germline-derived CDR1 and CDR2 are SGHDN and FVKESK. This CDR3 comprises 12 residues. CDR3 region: CASSLQGAKQYF. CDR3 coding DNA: TGTGCCAGCAGCCTACAGGGGGCGAAGCAGTACTTC.

CDR3 nucleotide sequence: TGTGCCAGCAGCTCGCGAGCGGGGGGGGGCACCGGGGAGCTGTTTTTT. Amino acids: CASSSRAGGGTGELFF. The rearrangement links TRBV7-2 to TRBJ2-2; 10 nucleotides align to TRBD2. Losses at the gene ends were 4 bases for V and 4 bases for J; bases not matched to a gene: 6. CDR3 length: 16 amino acids. Germline V lookup: CDR1 SGHTA, CDR2 FQGNSA.

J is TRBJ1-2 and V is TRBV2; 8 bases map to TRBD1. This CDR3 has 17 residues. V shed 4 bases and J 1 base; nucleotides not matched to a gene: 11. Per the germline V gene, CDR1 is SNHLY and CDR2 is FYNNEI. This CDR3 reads CASSVLAGGFFNYGYTF. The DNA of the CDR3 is TGTGCCAGCAGTGTTCTAGCAGGGGGCTTTTTTAACTATGGCTACACCTTC.

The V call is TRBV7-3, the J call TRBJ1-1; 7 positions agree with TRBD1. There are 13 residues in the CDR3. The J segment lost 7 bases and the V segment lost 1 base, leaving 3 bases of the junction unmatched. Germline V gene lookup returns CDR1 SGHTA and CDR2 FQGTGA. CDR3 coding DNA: TGTGCCAGCAGCTTAAGACGGGACAGTGAAGCTTTCTTT. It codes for CASSLRRDSEAFF.

The CDR3 DNA reads TGTGCCAGCTCACGGGAGCTCGGCAATCAGCCCCAGCATTTT. It yields the protein CASSRELGNQPQHF. The rearrangement links TRBV18 to TRBJ1-5; D not certain. V was pared by 4 bases and J by 2 bases, with 9 bases between. The CDR3 loop spans 14 amino acids. CDR1 and CDR2 from the germline V gene are KGHSH and LQKENI. Full variable domain (missing parts from reference TRBV18 and TRBJ1-5): NAGVMQNPRHLVRRRGQEARLRCSPMKGHSHVYWYRQLPEEGLKFMVYLQKENIIDESGMPKERFSAEFPKEGPSILRIQQVVRGDSAAYFCASSRELGNQPQHFGDGTRLSIL.